A selection of T cell receptor beta chains follows, all from one sample in a study of response to subunit inactivated influenza vaccine. TCRdb re-called the RT-PCR reads with MiXCR, one entry per CDR3 protein. The repertoire holds about 500,000 distinct CDR3 sequences, roughly 13% seen once, with around 14% in the top ten. The specimen was PBMCs from blood, collected around seven weeks after vaccination. The receptor set was obtained from a man aged 50 to 60 who received an inactivated influenza vaccine. Both conserved end residues are part of each CDR3. The order of the fields is V gene, clone size, J gene, D gene, CDR3 DNA, CDR3 protein. The D gene is left open where the match is weak. Size tells how often a clone was seen (once, few, many) or the class of an expanded clone, and some rows leave it out.

v_gene: TRBV20-1; abundance: many; j_gene: TRBJ2-1; d_gene: NA; CDR3nt: TGCAGTGCTAGAGCCACGGGAGAGTCCTACAATGAGCAGTTCTTC; CDR3aa: CSARATGESYNEQFF
v_gene: TRBV7-2; abundance: NA; j_gene: TRBJ2-7; d_gene: TRBD1; CDR3nt: TGTGCCAGCAGCTCCCGCACGGGACAGGCCTACGAGCAGTACTTC; CDR3aa: CASSSRTGQAYEQYF
v_gene: TRBV24-1; abundance: few; j_gene: TRBJ2-1; d_gene: NA; CDR3nt: TGTGCCACCAGTGAATCTATTTACTATGAGCAGTTCTTC; CDR3aa: CATSESIYYEQFF
v_gene: TRBV5-1; abundance: few; j_gene: TRBJ1-2; d_gene: NA; CDR3nt: TGCGCCAGCAGCTACCTATCAGGGGATGGCTACACCTTC; CDR3aa: CASSYLSGDGYTF
v_gene: TRBV6-2/TRBV6-3; abundance: many; j_gene: TRBJ1-1; d_gene: NA; CDR3nt: TGTGCCAGCAGTTACTCGGGGAGGGCTTTCTTT; CDR3aa: CASSYSGRAFF
v_gene: TRBV30; abundance: NA; j_gene: TRBJ1-2; d_gene: NA; CDR3nt: TGTGCCTGGAGTGTACTGGGGGCTCGGAATGGCTACACCTTC; CDR3aa: CAWSVLGARNGYTF
v_gene: TRBV11-2; abundance: NA; j_gene: TRBJ2-1; d_gene: NA; CDR3nt: TGTGCCAGTACCTCATCAGGACAGCCCCAACTCTTC; CDR3aa: CASTSSGQPQLF
v_gene: TRBV12-3/TRBV12-4; abundance: many; j_gene: TRBJ1-4; d_gene: NA; CDR3nt: TGTGCCAGCAGAAACGCTAAGGGACTGTTTTTT; CDR3aa: CASRNAKGLFF
v_gene: TRBV6-5; abundance: NA; j_gene: TRBJ1-6; d_gene: TRBD1; CDR3nt: TGTGCCAGCAGTTACGGACAGGGGCTTGGTTCACCCCTCCACTTT; CDR3aa: CASSYGQGLGSPLHF
v_gene: TRBV6-2/TRBV6-3; abundance: NA; j_gene: TRBJ2-6; d_gene: NA; CDR3nt: NA; CDR3aa: CASWAAGANVLIF
v_gene: TRBV28; abundance: many; j_gene: TRBJ2-7; d_gene: NA; CDR3nt: TGTGCCAGCGGCCGTTCCAGGGTCGGGCAGTACTTC; CDR3aa: CASGRSRVGQYF
v_gene: TRBV5-1; abundance: NA; j_gene: TRBJ2-7; d_gene: TRBD2; CDR3nt: TGCGCCAGCAGCGCCGGGACTAGCGGGAGGGCCTACGAGCAGTACTTC; CDR3aa: CASSAGTSGRAYEQYF
v_gene: TRBV5-1; abundance: NA; j_gene: TRBJ2-3; d_gene: TRBD2; CDR3nt: TGCGCCAGCAGCTTGGGGGGTAGCGGGAATTTCAGAGATACGCAGTATTTT; CDR3aa: CASSLGGSGNFRDTQYF
v_gene: TRBV12-3/TRBV12-4; abundance: many; j_gene: TRBJ2-1; d_gene: NA; CDR3nt: TGTGCCAGCAGTTTAACTTGGGGGGTGAATGAGCAGTTCTTC; CDR3aa: CASSLTWGVNEQFF
v_gene: TRBV6-1; abundance: many; j_gene: TRBJ2-7; d_gene: TRBD2; CDR3nt: TGTGCCAGCAAACCCCCGACGGGAGGGCCCTACGAGCAGTACTTC; CDR3aa: CASKPPTGGPYEQYF
v_gene: TRBV20-1; abundance: NA; j_gene: TRBJ1-5; d_gene: NA; CDR3nt: TGCAGTGCTAGACAGATTAGCAATCAGCCCCAGCATTTT; CDR3aa: CSARQISNQPQHF
v_gene: TRBV4-2; abundance: NA; j_gene: TRBJ2-2; d_gene: NA; CDR3nt: TGTGCCAGCAGCCAAGTTTCCAACCGGCCCGGGGAGCTGTTTTTT; CDR3aa: CASSQVSNRPGELFF
v_gene: TRBV20-1; abundance: few; j_gene: TRBJ1-1; d_gene: NA; CDR3nt: TGCAGCCTCTTCCGAGGAGCTGAAGCTTTCTTT; CDR3aa: CSLFRGAEAFF
v_gene: TRBV20-1; abundance: NA; j_gene: TRBJ1-2; d_gene: NA; CDR3nt: TGCAGTGCTAGAGATCAGGGATCTGACTATGGCTACACCTTC; CDR3aa: CSARDQGSDYGYTF
v_gene: TRBV4-3; abundance: many; j_gene: TRBJ2-7; d_gene: NA; CDR3nt: TGCGCCAGCAGCCAGGGAAGGGTTTCCTACGAGCAGTACTTC; CDR3aa: CASSQGRVSYEQYF
v_gene: TRBV2; abundance: NA; j_gene: TRBJ2-2; d_gene: TRBD2; CDR3nt: TGTGCCAGCAGGGGACTAGCGTCAGCCGGGGAGCTGTTTTTT; CDR3aa: CASRGLASAGELFF
v_gene: TRBV5-1; abundance: NA; j_gene: TRBJ2-2; d_gene: TRBD1; CDR3nt: TGCGCCAGCAGCTCGGGGTCCGCGACAGGGGGCGGGGAGCTGTTTTTT; CDR3aa: CASSSGSATGGGELFF
v_gene: TRBV24-1; abundance: many; j_gene: TRBJ2-2; d_gene: NA; CDR3nt: TGTGCCACCAGTGATTTAGGGACTTCGGGGAGCACCGGGGAGCTGTTTTTT; CDR3aa: CATSDLGTSGSTGELFF
v_gene: TRBV7-8; abundance: few; j_gene: TRBJ2-3; d_gene: NA; CDR3nt: TGTGCCAGCAGCCCAGACAGATCAGATACGCAGTATTTT; CDR3aa: CASSPDRSDTQYF
v_gene: TRBV6-1; abundance: NA; j_gene: TRBJ2-1; d_gene: NA; CDR3nt: TGTGCCAGCAGTATAACAGGGACCCTTTACAATGAGCAGTTCTTC; CDR3aa: CASSITGTLYNEQFF
v_gene: TRBV7-9; abundance: few; j_gene: TRBJ2-7; d_gene: NA; CDR3nt: TGTGCCAGCAGCCCCCGAAGGGATGACTCTGAGCAGTACTTC; CDR3aa: CASSPRRDDSEQYF
v_gene: TRBV15; abundance: many; j_gene: TRBJ2-3; d_gene: NA; CDR3nt: TGTGCCACCAGCAGAGATTTGGATACGCAGTATTTT; CDR3aa: CATSRDLDTQYF
v_gene: TRBV7-9; abundance: NA; j_gene: TRBJ2-7; d_gene: NA; CDR3nt: TGTGCCAGCAAACCGGGACTGTACTACGAGCAGTACTTC; CDR3aa: CASKPGLYYEQYF
v_gene: TRBV5-1; abundance: few; j_gene: TRBJ2-5; d_gene: NA; CDR3nt: TGCGCCAGCAGCTTCGTTCTAGGGGTCGGGGAGACCCAGTACTTC; CDR3aa: CASSFVLGVGETQYF
v_gene: TRBV20-1; abundance: many; j_gene: TRBJ2-3; d_gene: TRBD1; CDR3nt: TGCAGTGCACACGACAGGGGGCGAGAAGATACGCAGTATTTT; CDR3aa: CSAHDRGREDTQYF
v_gene: TRBV18; abundance: NA; j_gene: TRBJ2-7; d_gene: NA; CDR3nt: TGTGCCAGCTCAAAGGACCCGAACTACGAGCAGTACTTC; CDR3aa: CASSKDPNYEQYF
v_gene: TRBV7-6; abundance: NA; j_gene: TRBJ2-3; d_gene: TRBD2; CDR3nt: TGTGCCAGCAGCTCCGGGACTAGCGGGGGGACCACAGATACGCAGTATTTT; CDR3aa: CASSSGTSGGTTDTQYF
v_gene: TRBV2; abundance: NA; j_gene: TRBJ1-5; d_gene: NA; CDR3nt: TGTGCCAGCAGTGATGGACAGACTCATCAGCCCCAGCATTTT; CDR3aa: CASSDGQTHQPQHF
v_gene: TRBV20-1; abundance: NA; j_gene: TRBJ2-7; d_gene: TRBD2; CDR3nt: TGCAGTGCTCACATAGCGGGAGGGTCCCACGAGCAGTACTTC; CDR3aa: CSAHIAGGSHEQYF
v_gene: TRBV5-1; abundance: many; j_gene: TRBJ2-3; d_gene: TRBD1; CDR3nt: TGCGCCAGCAGCTTGGGACAGGGGTTCACAGATACGCAGTATTTT; CDR3aa: CASSLGQGFTDTQYF
v_gene: TRBV12-3/TRBV12-4; abundance: NA; j_gene: TRBJ1-4; d_gene: NA; CDR3nt: TGTGCCAGCAGAAGACAGTCCCTTAATGAAAAACTGTTTTTT; CDR3aa: CASRRQSLNEKLFF
v_gene: TRBV5-4; abundance: NA; j_gene: TRBJ2-2; d_gene: NA; CDR3nt: TGTGCCAGCAGCACAGGACAGCTGAACACCGGGGAGCTGTTTTTT; CDR3aa: CASSTGQLNTGELFF
v_gene: TRBV27; abundance: NA; j_gene: TRBJ1-1; d_gene: NA; CDR3nt: TGTGCCAGCAGTTTAAGCCGGTACACTGAAGCTTTCTTT; CDR3aa: CASSLSRYTEAFF
v_gene: TRBV28; abundance: many; j_gene: TRBJ2-7; d_gene: NA; CDR3nt: TGTGCCAGCAGTTCAACTTATGGCGGGATACCCTACGAGCAGTACTTC; CDR3aa: CASSSTYGGIPYEQYF
v_gene: TRBV28; abundance: NA; j_gene: TRBJ2-5; d_gene: TRBD2; CDR3nt: TGTGCCAGCAGTGACACTAGCGGGGAGCTGGAGACCCAGTACTTC; CDR3aa: CASSDTSGELETQYF
v_gene: TRBV11-2; abundance: few; j_gene: TRBJ1-2; d_gene: NA; CDR3nt: TGTGCCAGCAGCTCCCTGCCGTCTTCTAACTATGGCTACACCTTC; CDR3aa: CASSSLPSSNYGYTF
v_gene: TRBV4-2; abundance: few; j_gene: TRBJ2-2; d_gene: TRBD1; CDR3nt: TGTGCCAGCAGCCTGACAGGGGGCGTCGGGGAGCTGTTTTTT; CDR3aa: CASSLTGGVGELFF
v_gene: TRBV7-9; abundance: few; j_gene: TRBJ1-2; d_gene: NA; CDR3nt: TGTGCCAGCAGCTTAGTCGGACGCGGCGAAACGGCTGGCTACACCTTC; CDR3aa: CASSLVGRGETAGYTF
v_gene: TRBV7-2; abundance: NA; j_gene: TRBJ2-5; d_gene: NA; CDR3nt: TGTGCCAGCAGCTCCAATTGGGCGGTGCGTGGCGGAGCCCAGTACTTC; CDR3aa: CASSSNWAVRGGAQYF
v_gene: TRBV20-1; abundance: NA; j_gene: TRBJ2-3; d_gene: NA; CDR3nt: TGCAGTGCTAGTGGTTCCCTAGCGACACGCACAGATACGCAGTATTTT; CDR3aa: CSASGSLATRTDTQYF
v_gene: TRBV12-3/TRBV12-4; abundance: many; j_gene: TRBJ2-3; d_gene: NA; CDR3nt: TGTGCCAGCAGTTTCGGGGCTACTCACGCAGATACGCAGTATTTT; CDR3aa: CASSFGATHADTQYF
v_gene: TRBV12-3/TRBV12-4; abundance: few; j_gene: TRBJ2-5; d_gene: NA; CDR3nt: TGTGCCAGCAGTTCCTGGACAGAAGAGACCCAGTACTTC; CDR3aa: CASSSWTEETQYF
v_gene: TRBV20-1; abundance: NA; j_gene: TRBJ2-7; d_gene: NA; CDR3nt: TGCAGTGCTAGAGGAGCGACGCGGGGGCATCAATTGGAGCAGTACTTC; CDR3aa: CSARGATRGHQLEQYF
v_gene: TRBV20-1; abundance: many; j_gene: TRBJ2-7; d_gene: NA; CDR3nt: TGCAGTGCTAGTAGGCTAGGTTGGACGGCCAAAGAGGACGAGCAGTACTTC; CDR3aa: CSASRLGWTAKEDEQYF
v_gene: TRBV5-1; abundance: few; j_gene: TRBJ2-5; d_gene: NA; CDR3nt: TGCGCCAGCAGCTTGGAAGGCAACCAAGAGACCCAGTACTTC; CDR3aa: CASSLEGNQETQYF
v_gene: TRBV7-9; abundance: NA; j_gene: TRBJ2-5; d_gene: TRBD2; CDR3nt: TGTGCCAGCAGCTCGAGTGGCGGGACTAGCGGGGGGTCACAGTACTTC; CDR3aa: CASSSSGGTSGGSQYF
v_gene: TRBV7-2; abundance: many; j_gene: TRBJ2-1; d_gene: NA; CDR3nt: TGTGCCAGCAGCCCTCGGTCTAATGAGCAGTTCTTC; CDR3aa: CASSPRSNEQFF
v_gene: TRBV20-1; abundance: few; j_gene: TRBJ2-1; d_gene: NA; CDR3nt: TGCAGTGCTAGAGAACGACGGACTGAGCAGTTCTTC; CDR3aa: CSARERRTEQFF
v_gene: TRBV7-9; abundance: NA; j_gene: TRBJ2-1; d_gene: TRBD1; CDR3nt: TGTGCCAGCAGCTTAGAACAGGGACAGGGATTCTACAATGAGCAGTTCTTC; CDR3aa: CASSLEQGQGFYNEQFF